One and the same sample provided the 22 T cell receptor beta chains below, sequenced in a study of T cells after yellow fever vaccination. A single record per CDR3 protein comes from TCRdb applying MiXCR to the 5' RACE reads. The repertoire holds some 560,000 distinct CDR3 sequences, with 17% as singletons. Sequenced here: PBMCs, sampled 5 to 6 days after the first yellow fever vaccination. The receptors shown here come from a man aged 18 to 30 who received the YFV17D yellow fever vaccine.

This clonotype showed up just a few times. The chain joins TRBV7-9 to TRBJ2-5, with D possibly matching TRBD2 (5 bases). The CDR3 contains 14 residues. Germline V gives CDR1 SEHNR, CDR2 FQNEAQ (reference sequence). The V and J ends lost 0 bases and 5 bases respectively, with 10 bases between them. CDR3 loop: CASSLAIGGETQYF. The CDR3 DNA is TGTGCCAGCAGCTTAGCGATAGGCGGGGAGACCCAGTACTTC.

Details on this clonotype: This could be a read error, since a much larger clone is one nucleotide away. This chain joins TRBV11-2 and TRBJ2-5; 15 bases are a match to TRBD2. This CDR3 contains 19 residues. V lost 8 bases to trimming and J lost 3 bases; unmatched junction nucleotides: 16. Germline CDR1 reads SGHAT; CDR2 reads FQNNGV. CDR3 loop: CASCSGTSGGQGAEETQYF. CDR3 coding DNA: TGTGCCAGCTGCTCAGGGACTAGCGGGGGGCAGGGAGCGGAAGAGACCCAGTACTTC.

V gene TRBV10-3 combines with J gene TRBJ2-5; the D is unclear. The germline V gene has CDR1 ENHRY and CDR2 SYGVKD. Trimming stripped 10 bases from V and 2 bases from J, with 17 bases between. The CDR3 spans 14 residues. CDR3 sequence reads: CATAPADRQETQYF. CDR3 nucleotide sequence: TGTGCCACCGCTCCGGCAGACCGACAAGAGACCCAGTACTTC.

The chain uses TRBV18 and TRBJ1-1; D possibly corresponds to TRBD1 (5 bases). The CDR3 has 15 amino acids. The ends were cut back, 2 bases at V and 2 bases at J, with 12 bases in the middle. CDR1 and CDR2 (germline): KGHSH, LQKENI. CDR3 protein: CASSPWQGLNTEAFF. CDR3 bases: TGTGCCAGCTCACCATGGCAGGGCCTTAACACTGAAGCTTTCTTT.

This chain joins TRBV7-2 and TRBJ2-3, with 8 bases aligning to TRBD2. CDR3 length: 17 amino acids. Looked up from germline, CDR1 is SGHTA and CDR2 is FQGNSA. With V trimmed by 5 bases and J by 6 bases, 16 bases remained unmatched. The DNA of the CDR3 is TGTGCCAGCAGCAGGAACTACGGGACTAGTCCTTCGGATACGCAGTATTTT. It yields the protein CASSRNYGTSPSDTQYF.

The genes are TRBV6-1 and TRBJ1-6, with D possibly being TRBD1 (6 bases). The CDR3 is 15 residues long. Germline CDR1 is MNHNS and CDR2 is SASEGT. V was clipped by 0 bases and J by 7 bases, with 10 bases between them. The CDR3: CASSEAGARNSPLHF. The CDR3 DNA follows: TGTGCCAGCAGTGAAGCGGGGGCTCGGAATTCACCCCTCCACTTT.

This clonotype showed up just a few times. The V call is TRBV5-6, the J call TRBJ2-1; D call uncertain. V was trimmed by 6 bases and J by 7 bases, leaving 8 bases between them. Germline loops: CDR1 SGHDT, CDR2 YYEEEE. The CDR3 extends over 11 amino acids. In DNA, the CDR3 is TGTGCCAGCATAGTTGAGAATGAGCAGTTCTTC. Protein product: CASIVENEQFF.

This clonotype was seen a few times. The J gene is TRBJ1-2, the V gene TRBV5-6; 8 bases fit TRBD1. This CDR3 has 13 amino acids. Germline-derived CDR1 and CDR2 are SGHDT and YYEEEE. Trimming at V came to 4 bases and at J to 3 bases, leaving 2 bases not matched to a gene. In DNA, the CDR3 is TGTGCCAGCAGCATGACAGGGGACTATGGCTACACCTTC. Residues: CASSMTGDYGYTF.

The chain joins TRBV7-9 to TRBJ1-1, with D maybe TRBD1 (5 bases). V lost 1 base to trimming and J lost 1 base, with 16 bases between them. The CDR3 contains 17 residues. Germline V gene sequence: CDR1 SEHNR, CDR2 FQNEAQ (reference sequence). CDR3 in amino acids: CASSLEVLRTPNTEAFF. The CDR3 DNA follows: TGTGCCAGCAGCTTAGAGGTTCTTAGGACACCGAACACTGAAGCTTTCTTT.

In DNA, the CDR3 is TGTGCCAGCAGCCCGACAGGGTGGGGCACTGAAGCTTTCTTT. It is translated as CASSPTGWGTEAFF. The chain joins TRBV12-3 or TRBV12-4 to TRBJ1-1; 7 bases agree with TRBD1. CDR3 length: 14 residues. The junction had 8 bases not matched to a gene; V was cut back by 6 bases and J by 4 bases.

This clonotype has just one count. This sequence joins TRBV24-1 and TRBJ2-3; 10 bases are a match to TRBD2. Germline V gene sequence: CDR1 KGHDR, CDR2 SFDVKD. The CDR3 is 14 residues long. J was trimmed by 5 bases and V by 9 bases; bases with no gene match: 7. This CDR3 is CATSSGGPGDTQYF. CDR3 sequence (DNA): TGTGCCACCTCTAGCGGGGGCCCCGGAGATACGCAGTATTTT.

This chain links TRBV27 with TRBJ1-1, with D perhaps matching TRBD1 (5 bases). The V and J ends lost 6 bases and 1 base respectively, with 9 bases between them. The CDR3 covers 13 residues. CDR1 and CDR2 (germline): MNHEY, SMNVEV (reference sequence). The DNA of the CDR3 is TGTGCCAGCAGGCAGGGTCAGAACACTGAAGCTTTCTTT. As protein: CASRQGQNTEAFF.

There are a few counts of this clonotype. This chain joins TRBV9 and TRBJ2-3; 8 nucleotides agree with TRBD1. The CDR3 is 16 residues long. Trimming removed 3 bases from V and 1 base from J; junction bases left unmatched: 7. From germline, CDR1 is SGDLS and CDR2 YYNGEE. The CDR3 coding sequence is TGTGCCAGCAGCGCCTACGGGACAGGCGGCACAGATACGCAGTATTTT. Residues: CASSAYGTGGTDTQYF.

This clonotype was seen only a few times. The rearrangement joins TRBV5-4 to TRBJ2-7, with 8 bases aligning to TRBD2. Trimming removed 0 bases from V and 1 base from J; junction bases left unmatched: 9. Per the germline V gene, CDR1 is SGHNT and CDR2 is YYREEE (reference sequence). The CDR3 has 17 amino acids. This CDR3 reads CASSLDAGTRGSYEQYF. DNA for the CDR3: TGTGCCAGCAGCTTGGATGCCGGGACTAGAGGTTCCTACGAGCAGTACTTC.

The chain recombines TRBV7-2 with TRBJ1-1; D remains ambiguous. Trimming removed 3 bases at V and 7 bases at J, with 6 bases between. Germline-derived CDR1 and CDR2 are SGHTA and FQGNSA. This CDR3 is 11 amino acids long. The CDR3 DNA reads as TGTGCCAGCAGCTTGGGGTTTGAAGCTTTCTTT. Translated, it gives CASSLGFEAFF. Full variable domain (missing parts from reference TRBV7-2 and TRBJ1-1): GAGVSQSPSNKVTEKGKDVELRCDPISGHTALYWYRQSLGQGLEFLIYFQGNSAPDKSGLPSDRFSAERTGGSVSTLTIQRTQQEDSAVYLCASSLGFEAFFGQGTRLTVV.

This clonotype was seen a handful of times. The rearrangement uses TRBV5-1 and TRBJ2-7; no reliable D call. The CDR3 length is 15 residues. Trimming shortened V by 0 bases and J by 3 bases, and 13 bases separated the two germline ends. Germline-derived CDR1 and CDR2 are SGHRS and YFSETQ. CDR3 nucleotide sequence: TGCGCCAGCAGCTTGGGAGGATTCGGTCTCTACGAGCAGTACGTC. Its protein is CASSLGGFGLYEQYV.

V gene TRBV4-1 combines with J gene TRBJ1-2, with 7 bases that match TRBD1. The ends lost 4 bases at V and 2 bases at J; junction bases unmatched: 10. Germline CDR1 reads MGHRA; CDR2 reads YSYEKL. The CDR3 consists of 16 residues. CDR3 DNA sequence: TGCGCCAGCAGCCTATCAGGAGGACAGGTCAACTATGGCTACACCTTC. Protein sequence: CASSLSGGQVNYGYTF.

This clonotype has just a few counts. CDR3 DNA: TGTGCCAGCAGTTTAGCCCCGGGACAGGGACCCCCTGGCACAGATACGCAGTATTTT. It encodes CASSLAPGQGPPGTDTQYF. The chain combines TRBV12-3 or TRBV12-4 with TRBJ2-3; 9 positions agree with TRBD1. The CDR3 totals 19 residues. J lost 1 base, V lost 0 bases, and 11 bases had no gene match.

This clonotype appeared a few times. The rearrangement joins TRBV20-1 to TRBJ2-2; D possibly corresponds to TRBD2 (6 bases). CDR1 and CDR2 from the germline V gene are DFQATT and SNEGSKA (reference sequence). The V end was cut by 6 bases, the J end by 0 bases, with 17 bases between. The CDR3 is made up of 16 amino acids. This CDR3 reads CSAREIAETNTGELFF. The CDR3, as DNA: TGCAGTGCCCGCGAGATAGCGGAGACGAACACCGGGGAGCTGTTTTTT.

This clonotype has only a few counts. The rearrangement uses TRBV5-8 and TRBJ1-2; unclear D gene. The CDR3 is 14 amino acids. CDR1 is SGHTS, CDR2 YDEGEE, per germline. V was shortened by 0 bases and J by 0 bases, with 6 bases between the two germline ends. In DNA form, the CDR3 reads TGTGCCAGCAGCTTGGGCAGACCTAACTATGGCTACACCTTC. This encodes CASSLGRPNYGYTF.

This sequence joins TRBV24-1 and TRBJ2-3; 7 positions agree with TRBD2. Germline CDR1 and CDR2: KGHDR and SFDVKD. The CDR3 is 15 residues long. J gave up 0 bases and V 5 bases, and 4 bases lay outside the gene matches. The DNA for the CDR3 is TGTGCCACCAGTGGGGGGGGGAAAAGCACAGATACGCAGTATTTT. It translates to CATSGGGKSTDTQYF.

This clonotype was recorded many times. This chain's CDR3 is CASSLQRGMGNEQFF. CDR3 DNA sequence: TGTGCCAGCAGCTTACAACGGGGTATGGGCAATGAGCAGTTCTTC. The chain recombines TRBV7-2 with TRBJ2-1, with D possibly being TRBD2 (5 bases). CDR1 is SGHTA and CDR2 is FQGNSA in the germline V gene. V shed 2 bases and J shed 6 bases, with 14 bases lying between them. The CDR3 has 15 amino acids. Full variable domain (rest looked up from reference TRBV7-2 and TRBJ2-1): GAGVSQSPSNKVTEKGKDVELRCDPISGHTALYWYRQSLGQGLEFLIYFQGNSAPDKSGLPSDRFSAERTGGSVSTLTIQRTQQEDSAVYLCASSLQRGMGNEQFFGPGTRLTVL.